Each of the 3 T cell receptor beta chains below was sequenced from the same sample in a study of cytomegalovirus exposure and HLA in healthy donors. PCR employed 60 Vbeta and 13 Jbeta primers. Produced via immunoSEQ multiplex PCR; TCRdb's table is partial and in-frame only. Of under 150,000 clones in the sample, 75% to 80% were seen once. Sequenced: PBMCs. The source is a woman in her twenties or thirties in good health and CMV-seronegative.

The V and J genes are TRBV5-1 and TRBJ1-5, with D tentatively TRBD1 (5 bases). The V gene's germline CDR1 is SGHRS and CDR2 YFSETQ. V lost 1 base and J lost 0, with 14 bases in between. CDR3 length: 17 amino acids. CDR3 sequence (DNA): TGCGCCAGCAGCTTGTTCCCGACAGAGCTTAGCAATCAGCCCCAGCATTTT. This encodes CASSLFPTELSNQPQHF.

The V gene is TRBV6-5, the J gene TRBJ2-7; 12 nucleotides line up with TRBD1. V lost 6 bases, J lost 6 bases, and 9 bases stayed unmatched. The CDR3 length is 15 residues. CDR1 is MNHEY and CDR2 is SVGAGI in the germline V gene. The CDR3 bases are TGTGCCAGCAGACTCACCGGGACAGGGGGCGGCGAGCAGTACTTC. It specifies CASRLTGTGGGEQYF.

The DNA for the CDR3 is TGTGCCTGGACTCAGGGGGCCCCCTCGTACGAGCAGTACTTC. This encodes CAWTQGAPSYEQYF. V and J are TRBV30 and TRBJ2-7; 8 nucleotides line up with TRBD1. Germline V lookup: CDR1 GTSNPN, CDR2 SVGIG (reference sequence). V lost 4 bases and J lost 4; bases outside the gene matches: 9. The CDR3 is 14 residues long.